This T cell receptor (beta chain) comes out of a study of regulatory T cells in long-lasting Graves disease. CDR3 regions were amplified by Arm-PCR using iRepertoire HTBI primers to build TCR beta libraries. TCRdb re-analysed the multiplex PCR reads in MiXCR, keeping a single row per CDR3 protein. The repertoire consists of under 450,000 distinct CDR3 sequences, with about 12% occurring once and the leading ten covering approximately 19%. CDR1 and CDR2 from the germline V gene are LGHDT and YNNKEL (reference sequence). There are 12 residues in the CDR3. V gave up 1 base and J gave up 6 bases, with 7 bases separating them. Time point of the sample: newly diagnosed GD, antithyroid drugs for less than 3 months. From PBMCs, RNA was extracted and then used to make the TCR library. The data were also submitted as part of a second study, on T cells in Graves' hyperthyroidism and ophthalmopathy. That paper states: Ophthalmopathy was model-predicted a median roughly 6.2 months pre-onset.

The TCR comes from a woman aged 18 to 35 with Graves disease. The starting material was peripheral blood mononuclear cells (PBMCs), obtained at new diagnosis, from a patient treated with antithyroid drugs. This chain uses TRBV3-1 with TRBJ2-7; no clear D gene. The CDR3, as DNA: TGTGCCAGCAGCCAAGTGCCCCGCGAGCAGTACTTC. Its translation: CASSQVPREQYF.